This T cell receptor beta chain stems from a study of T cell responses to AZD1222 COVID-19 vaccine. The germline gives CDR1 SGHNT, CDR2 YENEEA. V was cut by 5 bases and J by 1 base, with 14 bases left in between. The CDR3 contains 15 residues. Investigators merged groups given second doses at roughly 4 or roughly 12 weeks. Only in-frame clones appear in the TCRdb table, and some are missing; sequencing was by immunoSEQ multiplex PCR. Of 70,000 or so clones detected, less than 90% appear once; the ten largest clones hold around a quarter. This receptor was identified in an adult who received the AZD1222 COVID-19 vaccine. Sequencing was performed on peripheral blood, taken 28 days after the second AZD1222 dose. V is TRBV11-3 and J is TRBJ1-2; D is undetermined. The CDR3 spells CASSPLVWSNYGYTF. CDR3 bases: TGTGCCAGCAGCCCCTTGGTTTGGAGTAACTATGGCTACACCTTC.